This T cell receptor beta chain was documented in a study of response to subunit inactivated influenza vaccine. General study results and limits: Authors suggested that a seasonal influenza vaccination recruits few new T cells each time.

TCRdb analysed the RT-PCR reads with MiXCR anew, one entry per CDR3 protein. The repertoire has roughly 520,000 distinct CDR3 sequences, approximately 24% of them found once; the top ten carry approximately 2%. In the case of this clonotype: The antigen is not known.

Sequencing used CD4+ T cells sorted from PBMCs, obtained around 5 days after vaccination. The sequence derives from a man aged 50 to 59 who received an inactivated influenza vaccine.

Here the CDR3 DNA reads TGTGCCAGCAAAGGGCTGGGGACCTGGTACTTC. Residues: CASKGLGTWYF. The V and J genes are TRBV2 and TRBJ2-5; the D gene could be TRBD1 or TRBD2 (5 bases each). The CDR3 runs 11 residues. In germline, CDR1 is SNHLY, CDR2 FYNNEI. V lost 7 bases and J 13 bases, leaving 16 bases between the germline ends.